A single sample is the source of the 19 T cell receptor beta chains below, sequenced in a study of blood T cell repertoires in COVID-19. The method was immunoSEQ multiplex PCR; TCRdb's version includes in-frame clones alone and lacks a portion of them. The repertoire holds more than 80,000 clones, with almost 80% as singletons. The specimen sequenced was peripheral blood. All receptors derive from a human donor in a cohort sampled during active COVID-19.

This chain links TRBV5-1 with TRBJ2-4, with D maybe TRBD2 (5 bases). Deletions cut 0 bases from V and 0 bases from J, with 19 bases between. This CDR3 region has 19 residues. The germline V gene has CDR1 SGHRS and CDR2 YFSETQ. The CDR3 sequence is CASSLAAGGADLAKNIQYF. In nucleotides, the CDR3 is TGCGCCAGCAGCTTGGCCGCAGGAGGAGCCGACTTAGCCAAAAACATTCAGTACTTC. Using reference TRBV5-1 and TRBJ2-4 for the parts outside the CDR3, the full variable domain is KAGVTQTPRYLIKTRGQQVTLSCSPISGHRSVSWYQQTPGQGLQFLFEYFSETQRNKGNFPGRFSGRQFSNSRSEMNVSTLELGDSALYLCASSLAAGGADLAKNIQYFGAGTRLSVL.

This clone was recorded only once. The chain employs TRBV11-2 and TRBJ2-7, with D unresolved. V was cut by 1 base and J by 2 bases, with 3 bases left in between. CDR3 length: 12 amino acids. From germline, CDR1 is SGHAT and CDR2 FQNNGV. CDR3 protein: CASSLAAYEQYF. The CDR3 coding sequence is TGTGCCAGCAGCTTAGCGGCCTACGAGCAGTACTTC.

The CDR3 spells CASSFGRGGVKETQYF. The CDR3 DNA reads TGTGCCAGCAGCTTTGGCCGGGGGGGAGTTAAAGAGACCCAGTACTTC. The chain uses TRBV11-2 and TRBJ2-5; 8 positions agree with TRBD2. Germline V gene lookup returns CDR1 SGHAT and CDR2 FQNNGV. With 3 bases clipped from V and 3 bases from J, the junction kept 9 bases outside the gene matches. This CDR3 contains 16 residues.

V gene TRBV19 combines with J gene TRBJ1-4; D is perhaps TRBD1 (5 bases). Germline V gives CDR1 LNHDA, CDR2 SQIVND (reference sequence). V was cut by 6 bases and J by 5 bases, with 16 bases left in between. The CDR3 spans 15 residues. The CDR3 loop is CASRNPGDSNEKLFF. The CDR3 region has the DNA TGTGCCAGTAGAAATCCGGGGGATTCAAATGAAAAACTGTTTTTT.

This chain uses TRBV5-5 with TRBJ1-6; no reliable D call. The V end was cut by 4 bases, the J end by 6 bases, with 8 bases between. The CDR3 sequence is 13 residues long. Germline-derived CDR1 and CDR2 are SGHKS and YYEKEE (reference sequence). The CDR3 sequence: CASSLGGNSPLHF. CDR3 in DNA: TGTGCCAGCAGCCTGGGAGGTAATTCACCCCTCCACTTT.

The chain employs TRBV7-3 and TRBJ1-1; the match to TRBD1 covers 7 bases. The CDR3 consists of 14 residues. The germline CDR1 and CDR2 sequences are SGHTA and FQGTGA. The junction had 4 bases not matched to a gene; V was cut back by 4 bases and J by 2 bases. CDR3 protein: CASSYSGGNTEAFF. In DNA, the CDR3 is TGTGCCAGCAGCTATTCAGGGGGAAACACTGAAGCTTTCTTT.

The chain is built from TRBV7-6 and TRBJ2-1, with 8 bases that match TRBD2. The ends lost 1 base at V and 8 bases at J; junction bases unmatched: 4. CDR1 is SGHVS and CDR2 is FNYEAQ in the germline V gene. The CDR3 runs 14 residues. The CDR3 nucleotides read TGTGCCAGCAGCTTAGGGACTAGCTCGGATGAGCAGTTCTTC. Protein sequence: CASSLGTSSDEQFF.

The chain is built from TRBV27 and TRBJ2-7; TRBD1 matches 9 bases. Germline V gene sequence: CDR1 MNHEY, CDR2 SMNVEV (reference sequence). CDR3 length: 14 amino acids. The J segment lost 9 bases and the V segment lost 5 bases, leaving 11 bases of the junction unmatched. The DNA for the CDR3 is TGTGCCAGCAGTCTACACTTACAGGGACAGGGGCAGTACTTC. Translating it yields CASSLHLQGQGQYF.

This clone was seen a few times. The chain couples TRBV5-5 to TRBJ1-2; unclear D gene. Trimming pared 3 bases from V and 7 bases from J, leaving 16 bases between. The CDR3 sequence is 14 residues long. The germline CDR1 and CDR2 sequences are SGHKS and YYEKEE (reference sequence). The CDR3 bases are TGTGCCAGCAGCTCCGTCAGAGGGCCTGTTGGCTACACCTTC. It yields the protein CASSSVRGPVGYTF.

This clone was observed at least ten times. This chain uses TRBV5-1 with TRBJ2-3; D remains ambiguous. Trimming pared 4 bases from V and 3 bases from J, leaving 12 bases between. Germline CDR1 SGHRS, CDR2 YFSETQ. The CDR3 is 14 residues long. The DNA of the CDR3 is TGCGCCAGCAGCCCAGCGCGAGAGACAGATACGCAGTATTTT. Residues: CASSPARETDTQYF.

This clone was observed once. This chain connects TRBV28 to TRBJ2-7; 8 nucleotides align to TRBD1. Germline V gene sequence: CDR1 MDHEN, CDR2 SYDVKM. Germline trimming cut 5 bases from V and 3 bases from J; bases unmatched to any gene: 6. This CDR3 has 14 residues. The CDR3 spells CASSIRQGNYEQYF. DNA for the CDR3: TGTGCCAGCAGTATACGACAGGGGAACTACGAGCAGTACTTC.

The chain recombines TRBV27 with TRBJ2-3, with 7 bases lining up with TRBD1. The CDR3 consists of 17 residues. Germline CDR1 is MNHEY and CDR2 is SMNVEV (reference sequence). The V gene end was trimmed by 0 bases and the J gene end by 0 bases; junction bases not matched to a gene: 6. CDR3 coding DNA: TGTGCCAGCAGTTTATCGATAGGGGGCCGTAGCACAGATACGCAGTATTTT. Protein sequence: CASSLSIGGRSTDTQYF.

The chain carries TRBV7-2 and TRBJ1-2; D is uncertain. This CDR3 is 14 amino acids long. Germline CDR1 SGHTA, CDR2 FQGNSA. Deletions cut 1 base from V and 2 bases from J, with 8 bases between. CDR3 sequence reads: CASSLDSGNYGYTF. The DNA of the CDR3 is TGTGCCAGCAGCTTAGATTCGGGGAACTATGGCTACACCTTC.

CDR3 sequence: CASTEKAGGSYNEQFF. CDR3 nucleotides: TGTGCCAGCACCGAAAAGGCGGGCGGCTCCTACAATGAGCAGTTCTTC. The genes are TRBV28 and TRBJ2-1, with TRBD2 as a possible D gene (5 bases). Trimming shortened V by 7 bases and J by 0 bases, and 16 bases separated the two germline ends. Looked up from germline, CDR1 is MDHEN and CDR2 is SYDVKM. The CDR3 is 16 residues long.

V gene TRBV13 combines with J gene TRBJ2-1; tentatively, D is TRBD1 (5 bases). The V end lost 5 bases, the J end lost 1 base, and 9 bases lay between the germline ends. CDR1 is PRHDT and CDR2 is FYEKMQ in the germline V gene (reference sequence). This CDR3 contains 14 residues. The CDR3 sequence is CASSPRGSYNEQFF. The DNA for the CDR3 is TGTGCCAGCAGCCCTAGGGGTTCCTACAATGAGCAGTTCTTC.

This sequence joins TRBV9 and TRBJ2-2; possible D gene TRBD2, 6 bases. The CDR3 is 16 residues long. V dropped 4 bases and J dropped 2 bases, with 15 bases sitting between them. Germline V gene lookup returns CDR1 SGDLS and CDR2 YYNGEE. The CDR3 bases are TGTGCCAGCAGCCCCATTGGACTATCTAACACCGGGGAGCTGTTTTTT. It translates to CASSPIGLSNTGELFF.

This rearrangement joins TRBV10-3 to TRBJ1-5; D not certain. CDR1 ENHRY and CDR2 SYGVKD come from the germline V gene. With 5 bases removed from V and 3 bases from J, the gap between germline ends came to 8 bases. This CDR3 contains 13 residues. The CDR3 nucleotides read TGTGCCATCAGTCCGGGTGTCAATCAGCCCCAGCATTTT. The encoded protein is CAISPGVNQPQHF.

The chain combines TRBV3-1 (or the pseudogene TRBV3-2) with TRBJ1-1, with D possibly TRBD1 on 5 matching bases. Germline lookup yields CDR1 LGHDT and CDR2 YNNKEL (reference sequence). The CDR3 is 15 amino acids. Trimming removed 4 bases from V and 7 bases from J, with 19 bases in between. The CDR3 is CASSPGSGGSGEAFF. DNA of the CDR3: TGTGCCAGCAGCCCCGGAAGTGGGGGGAGCGGTGAAGCTTTCTTT.

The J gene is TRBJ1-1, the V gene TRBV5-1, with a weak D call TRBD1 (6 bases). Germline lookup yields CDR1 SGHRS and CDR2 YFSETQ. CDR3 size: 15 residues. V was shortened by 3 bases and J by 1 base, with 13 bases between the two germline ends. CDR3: CASSSMRGTNTEAFF. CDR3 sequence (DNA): TGCGCCAGCAGCTCAATGAGGGGGACGAACACTGAAGCTTTCTTT.